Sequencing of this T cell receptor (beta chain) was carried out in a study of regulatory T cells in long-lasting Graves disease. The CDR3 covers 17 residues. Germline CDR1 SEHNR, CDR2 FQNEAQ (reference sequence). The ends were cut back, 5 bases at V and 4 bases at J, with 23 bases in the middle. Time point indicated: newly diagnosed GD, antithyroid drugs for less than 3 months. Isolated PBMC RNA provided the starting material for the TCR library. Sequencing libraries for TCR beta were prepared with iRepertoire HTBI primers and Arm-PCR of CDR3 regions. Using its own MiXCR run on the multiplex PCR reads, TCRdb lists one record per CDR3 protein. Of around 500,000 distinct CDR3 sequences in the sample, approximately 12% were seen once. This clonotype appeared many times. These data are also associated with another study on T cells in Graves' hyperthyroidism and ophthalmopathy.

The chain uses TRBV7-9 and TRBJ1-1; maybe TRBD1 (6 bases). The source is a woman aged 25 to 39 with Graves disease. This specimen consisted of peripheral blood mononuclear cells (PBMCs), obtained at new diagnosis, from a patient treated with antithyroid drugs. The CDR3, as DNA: TGTGCCAGCAGCGATAGCGGGGGCGGTGGTCTGGGCACTGAAGCTTTCTTT. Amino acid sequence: CASSDSGGGGLGTEAFF. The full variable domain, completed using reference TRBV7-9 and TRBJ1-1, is DTGVSQNPRHKITKRGQNVTFRCDPISEHNRLYWYRQTLGQGPEFLTYFQNEAQLEKSRLLSDRFSAERPKGSFSTLEIQRTEQGDSAMYLCASSDSGGGGLGTEAFFGQGTRLTVV.